This TCR beta chain was sequenced during a study of blood T cell repertoires in COVID-19. This CDR3 spans 15 amino acids. In germline, CDR1 is KGHSH, CDR2 LQKENI. V was trimmed by 1 base and J by 6 bases, leaving 15 bases between them. The assay was immunoSEQ multiplex PCR, and TCRdb's table has in-frame clones only and misses some. The sample holds 250,000 to 300,000 clones, approximately 78% seen once. This chain joins TRBV18 and TRBJ1-1; D remains unclear. The sequenced material came from PBMCs or T cells enriched from blood (not recorded which). This TCR was recovered from a man aged 40-49 years who had been exposed to COVID-19. DNA for the CDR3: TGTGCCAGCTCACCACTTTATCCAGGTATTGCTGAAGCTTTCTTT. This encodes CASSPLYPGIAEAFF. Based on the CDR3 plus reference TRBV18 and TRBJ1-1, the full variable domain is NAGVMQNPRHLVRRRGQEARLRCSPMKGHSHVYWYRQLPEEGLKFMVYLQKENIIDESGMPKERFSAEFPKEGPSILRIQQVVRGDSAAYFCASSPLYPGIAEAFFGQGTRLTVV.